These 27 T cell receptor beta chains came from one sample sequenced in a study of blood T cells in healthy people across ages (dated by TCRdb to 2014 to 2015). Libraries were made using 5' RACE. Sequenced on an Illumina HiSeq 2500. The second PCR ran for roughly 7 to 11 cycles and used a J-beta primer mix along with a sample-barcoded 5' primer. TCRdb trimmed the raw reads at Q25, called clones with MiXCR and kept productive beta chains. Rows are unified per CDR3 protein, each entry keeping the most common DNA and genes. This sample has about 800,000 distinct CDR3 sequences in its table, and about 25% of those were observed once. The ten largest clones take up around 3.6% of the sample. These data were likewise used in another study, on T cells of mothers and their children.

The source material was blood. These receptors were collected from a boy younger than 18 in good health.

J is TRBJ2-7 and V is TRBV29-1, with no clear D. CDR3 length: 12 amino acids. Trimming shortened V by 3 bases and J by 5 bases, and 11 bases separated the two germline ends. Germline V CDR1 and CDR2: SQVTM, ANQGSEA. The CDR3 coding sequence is TGCAGCGTTGAGAGTCGTTGGAACGAGCAGTACTTC. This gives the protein CSVESRWNEQYF.

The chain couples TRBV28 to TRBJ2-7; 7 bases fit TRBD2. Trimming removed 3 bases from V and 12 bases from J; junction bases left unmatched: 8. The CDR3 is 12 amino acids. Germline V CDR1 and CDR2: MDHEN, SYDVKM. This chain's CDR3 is CASSFRGGWWYF. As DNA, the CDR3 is TGTGCCAGCAGTTTCCGCGGGGGATGGTGGTACTTC.

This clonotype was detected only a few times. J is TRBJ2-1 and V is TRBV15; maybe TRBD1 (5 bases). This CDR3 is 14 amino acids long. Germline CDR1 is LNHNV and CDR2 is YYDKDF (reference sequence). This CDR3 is CVRRPQGSYNEQFF. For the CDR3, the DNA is TGTGTCCGTCGACCCCAGGGATCCTACAATGAGCAGTTCTTC.

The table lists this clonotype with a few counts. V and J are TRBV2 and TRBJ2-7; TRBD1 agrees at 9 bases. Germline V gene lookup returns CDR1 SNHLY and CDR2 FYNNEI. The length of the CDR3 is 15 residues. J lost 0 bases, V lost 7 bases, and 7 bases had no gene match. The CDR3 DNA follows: TGTGCCAGCACGGGACAGGGTGAGCTCTCCTACGAGCAGTACTTC. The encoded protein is CASTGQGELSYEQYF.

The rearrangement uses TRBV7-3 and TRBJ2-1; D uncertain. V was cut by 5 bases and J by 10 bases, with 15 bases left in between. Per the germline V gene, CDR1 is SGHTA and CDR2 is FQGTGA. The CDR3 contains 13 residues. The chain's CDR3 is CASSPPGLSEQFF. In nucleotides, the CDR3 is TGTGCCAGCAGCCCCCCGGGCCTGTCAGAGCAGTTCTTC. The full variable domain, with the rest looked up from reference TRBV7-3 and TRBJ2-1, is GAGVSQTPSNKVTEKGKYVELRCDPISGHTALYWYRQSLGQGPEFLIYFQGTGAADDSGLPNDRFFAVRPEGSVSTLKIQRTERGDSAVYLCASSPPGLSEQFFGPGTRLTVL.

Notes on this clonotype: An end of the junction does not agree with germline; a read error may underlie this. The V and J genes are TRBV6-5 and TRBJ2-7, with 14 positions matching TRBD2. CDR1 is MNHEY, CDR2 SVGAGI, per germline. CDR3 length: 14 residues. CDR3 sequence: CASTPPGLAGEEFF. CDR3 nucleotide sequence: TGTGCCAGCACCCCCCCGGGACTAGCGGGGGAGGAGTTCTTC.

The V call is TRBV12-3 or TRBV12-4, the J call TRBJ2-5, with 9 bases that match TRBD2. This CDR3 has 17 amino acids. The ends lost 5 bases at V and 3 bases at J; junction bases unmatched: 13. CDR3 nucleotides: TGTGCCAGCAGTCAAATCGAGACTAGCGGAACAGAAGAGACCCAGTACTTC. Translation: CASSQIETSGTEETQYF.

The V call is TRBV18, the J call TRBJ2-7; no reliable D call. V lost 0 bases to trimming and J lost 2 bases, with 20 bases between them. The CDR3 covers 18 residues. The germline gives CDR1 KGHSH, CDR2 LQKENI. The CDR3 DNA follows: TGTGCCAGCTCACCACCGCCGTTGATCTCTGGAGTGGCCTACGAGCAGTACTTC. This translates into CASSPPPLISGVAYEQYF.

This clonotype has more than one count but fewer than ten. The CDR3 here is CASGEGLAVGQETQYF. In DNA form, the CDR3 reads TGTGCCAGCGGGGAAGGACTAGCGGTGGGGCAAGAGACCCAGTACTTC. This rearrangement joins TRBV5-6 to TRBJ2-5; 10 bases fit TRBD2. J lost 2 bases, V lost 7 bases, and 11 bases had no gene match. Germline CDR1 and CDR2: SGHDT and YYEEEE. There are 16 residues in the CDR3.

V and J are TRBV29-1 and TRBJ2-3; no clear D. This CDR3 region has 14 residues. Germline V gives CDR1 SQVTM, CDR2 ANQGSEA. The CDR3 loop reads CSSCLVASTDTQYF. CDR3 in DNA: TGCAGTTCTTGTTTAGTGGCAAGCACAGATACGCAGTATTTT.

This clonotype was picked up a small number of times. This CDR3 is CASSSAGGQGYGYTF. The DNA of the CDR3 is TGTGCCAGCAGCAGCGCGGGGGGACAGGGCTATGGCTACACCTTC. The chain recombines TRBV5-6 with TRBJ1-2; 9 bases fit TRBD1. Per the germline V gene, CDR1 is SGHDT and CDR2 is YYEEEE. Losses at the gene ends were 4 bases for V and 4 bases for J; bases not matched to a gene: 8. This CDR3 contains 15 residues.

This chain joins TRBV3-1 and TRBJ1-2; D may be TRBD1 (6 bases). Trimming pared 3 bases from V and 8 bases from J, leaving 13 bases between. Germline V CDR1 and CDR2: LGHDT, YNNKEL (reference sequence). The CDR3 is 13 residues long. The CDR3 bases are TGTGCCAGCAGCCAGACCCCCAGGGGCGGCTACACCTTC. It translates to CASSQTPRGGYTF.

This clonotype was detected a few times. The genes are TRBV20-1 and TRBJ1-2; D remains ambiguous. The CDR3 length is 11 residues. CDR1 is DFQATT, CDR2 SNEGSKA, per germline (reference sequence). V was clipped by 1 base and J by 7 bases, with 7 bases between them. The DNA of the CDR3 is TGCAGTGCTAGAGCCCCCCTTGGCTACACCTTC. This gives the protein CSARAPLGYTF.

The CDR3 sequence is CASSKFAGATDTQYF. Here the CDR3 DNA reads TGTGCCAGCAGCAAGTTTGCGGGGGCCACAGATACGCAGTATTTT. The rearrangement uses TRBV5-4 and TRBJ2-3; tentative D call: TRBD2 (7 bases). Trimming shortened V by 4 bases and J by 2 bases, and 14 bases separated the two germline ends. Per germline, CDR1 SGHNT and CDR2 YYREEE (reference sequence). The CDR3 spans 15 residues. Full variable domain (missing parts from reference TRBV5-4 and TRBJ2-3): ETGVTQSPTHLIKTRGQQVTLRCSSQSGHNTVSWYQQALGQGPQFIFQYYREEENGRGNFPPRFSGLQFPNYSSELNVNALELDDSALYLCASSKFAGATDTQYFGPGTRLTVL.

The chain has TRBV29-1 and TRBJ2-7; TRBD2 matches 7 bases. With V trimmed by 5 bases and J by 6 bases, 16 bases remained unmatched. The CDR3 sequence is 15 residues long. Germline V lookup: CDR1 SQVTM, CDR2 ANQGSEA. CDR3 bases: TGCAGCGTTCCGATTAGTGCCGGGACTACCTTCGAGCAGTACTTC. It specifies CSVPISAGTTFEQYF.

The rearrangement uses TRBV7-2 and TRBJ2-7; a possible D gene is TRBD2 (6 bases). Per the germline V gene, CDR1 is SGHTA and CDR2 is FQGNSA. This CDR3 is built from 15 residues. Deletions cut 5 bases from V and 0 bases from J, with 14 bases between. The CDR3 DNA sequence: TGTGCCAGCAGCCAGACGGCGGGACCCTCCTACGAGCAGTACTTC. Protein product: CASSQTAGPSYEQYF.

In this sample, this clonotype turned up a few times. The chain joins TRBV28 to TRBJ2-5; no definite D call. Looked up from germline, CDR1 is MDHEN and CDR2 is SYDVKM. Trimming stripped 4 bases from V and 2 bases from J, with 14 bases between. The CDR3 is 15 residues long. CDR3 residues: CASSSQVVWQETQYF. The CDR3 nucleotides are TGTGCCAGCAGTTCTCAGGTGGTGTGGCAAGAGACCCAGTACTTC.

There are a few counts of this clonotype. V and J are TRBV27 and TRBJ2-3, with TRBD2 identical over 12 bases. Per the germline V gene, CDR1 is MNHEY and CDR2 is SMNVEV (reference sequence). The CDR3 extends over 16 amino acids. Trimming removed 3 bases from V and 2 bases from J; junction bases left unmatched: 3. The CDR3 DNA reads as TGTGCCAGCAGTTTCCGACTAGCGGGGGCCACAGATACGCAGTATTTT. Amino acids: CASSFRLAGATDTQYF.

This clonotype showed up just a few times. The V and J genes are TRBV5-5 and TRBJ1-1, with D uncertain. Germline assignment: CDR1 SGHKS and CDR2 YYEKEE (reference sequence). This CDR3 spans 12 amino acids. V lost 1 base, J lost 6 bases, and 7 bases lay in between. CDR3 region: CASSLLYSEAFF. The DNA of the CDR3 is TGTGCCAGCAGCTTGTTATATTCTGAAGCTTTCTTT.

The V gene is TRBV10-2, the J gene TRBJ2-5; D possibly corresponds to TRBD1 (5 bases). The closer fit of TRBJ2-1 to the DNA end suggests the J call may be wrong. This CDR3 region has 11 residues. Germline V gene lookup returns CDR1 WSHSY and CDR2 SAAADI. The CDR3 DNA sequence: TGCGCCAGCAAGGACAACAATGAGCAGTTCTTC. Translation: CASKDNNEQFF.

The CDR3 loop is CASRVGAVYEQYF. Here the CDR3 DNA reads TGTGCCAGCCGAGTAGGGGCAGTCTACGAGCAGTACTTC. The chain uses TRBV6-2 or TRBV6-3 and TRBJ2-5, with D possibly matching TRBD1 (5 bases). The DNA end is more similar to TRBJ2-7, so the J call may be wrong. Germline lookup yields CDR1 MNHEY and CDR2 SVGEGT. The CDR3 sequence is 13 residues long.

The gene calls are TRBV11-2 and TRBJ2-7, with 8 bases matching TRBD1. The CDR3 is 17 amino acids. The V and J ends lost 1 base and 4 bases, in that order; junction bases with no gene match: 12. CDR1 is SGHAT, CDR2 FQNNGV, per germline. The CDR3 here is CASSLVPPGQAVYEQYF. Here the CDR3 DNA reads TGTGCCAGCAGCTTAGTTCCCCCGGGACAGGCGGTGTACGAGCAGTACTTC. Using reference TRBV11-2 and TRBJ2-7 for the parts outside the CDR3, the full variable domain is EAGVAQSPRYKIIEKRQSVAFWCNPISGHATLYWYQQILGQGPKLLIQFQNNGVVDDSQLPKDRFSAERLKGVDSTLKIQPAKLEDSAVYLCASSLVPPGQAVYEQYFGPGTRLTVT.

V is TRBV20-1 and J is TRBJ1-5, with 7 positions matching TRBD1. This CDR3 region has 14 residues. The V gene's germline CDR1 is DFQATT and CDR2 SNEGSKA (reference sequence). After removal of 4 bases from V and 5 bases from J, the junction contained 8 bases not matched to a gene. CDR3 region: CSATFMQGDQPQHF. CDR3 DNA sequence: TGCAGTGCTACCTTTATGCAGGGGGATCAGCCCCAGCATTTT.

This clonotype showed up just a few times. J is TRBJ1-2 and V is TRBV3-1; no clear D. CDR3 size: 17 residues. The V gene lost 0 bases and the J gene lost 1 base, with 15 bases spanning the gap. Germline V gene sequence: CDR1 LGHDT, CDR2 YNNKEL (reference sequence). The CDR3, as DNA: TGTGCCAGCAGCCAAGATCGGGAAGGCGGGTTTAACTATGGCTACACCTTC. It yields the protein CASSQDREGGFNYGYTF. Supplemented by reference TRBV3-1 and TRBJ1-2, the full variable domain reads DTAVSQTPKYLVTQMGNDKSIKCEQNLGHDTMYWYKQDSKKFLKIMFSYNNKELIINETVPNRFSPKSPDKAHLNLHINSLELGDSAVYFCASSQDREGGFNYGYTFGSGTRLTVV.

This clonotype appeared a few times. The CDR3, as DNA: TGCGCCAGCAGCCAAGATAAACTAGCGGGGGTCCTCTCCTACGAGCAGTACTTC. Translation gives CASSQDKLAGVLSYEQYF. The gene calls are TRBV4-3 and TRBJ2-7, with 11 bases that match TRBD2. V lost 0 bases to trimming and J lost 0 bases; unmatched junction nucleotides: 7. The CDR3 length is 18 residues. CDR1 is LGHNA, CDR2 YSLEER, per germline.

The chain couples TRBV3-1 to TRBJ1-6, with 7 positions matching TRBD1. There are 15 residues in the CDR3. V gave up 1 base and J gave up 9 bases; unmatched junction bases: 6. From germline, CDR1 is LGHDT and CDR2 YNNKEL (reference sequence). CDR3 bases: TGTGCCAGCAGCCAAGGGGACAGCAGAAGTTCACCCCTCCACTTT. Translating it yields CASSQGDSRSSPLHF.

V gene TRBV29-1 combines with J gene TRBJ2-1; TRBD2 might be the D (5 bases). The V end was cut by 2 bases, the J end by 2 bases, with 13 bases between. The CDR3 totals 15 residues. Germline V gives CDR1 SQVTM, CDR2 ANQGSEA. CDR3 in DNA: TGCAGCGTTGAAATCCTAGCCGCTACCTACAATGAGCAGTTCTTC. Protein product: CSVEILAATYNEQFF.